This T cell receptor (beta chain) was sequenced for a study (dated by TCRdb to between 2015 and 2016). Study-wide context: The study set out to test whether tumor-infiltrating Tregs in breast cancer get recruited from blood Tregs or are instead converted in situ from other CD4+ T cell subsets.

The CDR3 runs 13 residues from the cysteine to the phenylalanine. CDR3 DNA only is kept here, 39 bases in frame from base 1. Compared with germline, V lacks 3 bases and J lacks 9 bases; bases without a gene match: 5. CDR1 and CDR2, looked up from the germline V gene (reference sequence), are SGHKS and YYEKEE. Details on this clonotype: Its target antigen remains unknown. Base quality data are lacking; no much larger clone is found one base away.

General study outcomes and caveats: Rather than covering whole repertoires, validation in the larger cohort was restricted to a single TCR beta V-J rearrangement. The TCR alpha and beta sequences of tumor-infiltrating Tregs showed the greatest overlap with tumor naive CD4+ T cells, followed by blood naive CD4+ T cells. In terms of TCR gene usage, tumor memory CD4+ T cells clustered together with blood and lymph node memory CD4+ cells, as well as with lymph node naive CD4+ cells.

Full-length TCR variable regions were amplified by 5' RACE PCR with constant-region reverse primers, and semi-nested PCR with Nested Universal Primer A was subsequently performed. The ReliaPrep RNA Cell Miniprep System was used to extract total RNA, which was then reverse transcribed into 5'RACE-ready cDNA with the SMARTer RACE 5'/3' Kit. Full-length TCR alpha and beta libraries were barcoded with multiplex adaptors and sequenced on an Illumina MiSeq. The authors processed their data as follows. For each of nine subset-tissue groups, sequencing data from the five patients were combined, and the groups were compared by unsupervised clustering of TCR gene usage. The Morisita-Horn index, with shared sequences weighted by their contribution to each repertoire, was used to calculate repertoire similarity. TCRdb applied fastp at Q25 and MiXCR to the public reads, then kept only in-frame beta chains. Rows are combined by CDR3 protein, so each entry shows the most common genes and DNA. TCRdb assigned the V and J calls; the authors' analysis was not used. For this sample the table gives tens of thousands of distinct CDR3 sequences, of which less than 25% were detected only once. The top ten clones comprise 4.3% of the sample.

Memory CD4+ T cells were isolated as CD4+CD45RO+CD25- cells. Tregs, naive and memory CD4+ T cells from tumor, blood and ipsilateral draining lymph nodes of a handful of breast cancer patients underwent full-length TCR alpha and beta sequencing. Ficoll density gradient centrifugation was used to isolate mononuclear cells from either lymph nodes or around 51 ml of peripheral blood. FACS confirmed that the sorted cell populations were more than 90% pure. The sequence is built from TRBV5-5 and TRBJ2-1, with TRBD1 matching 8 junction bases. The material sequenced was memory CD4+ T cells sorted from blood. The cell subset or site label of this sample denotes: memory CD4+ T cells, CD4+CD45RO+CD25-. This receptor was taken from a female donor with breast cancer. The bases are TGTGCCAGCAGCTGGACAGGGATCGGTGAGCAGTTCTTC. This codes for CASSWTGIGEQFF.